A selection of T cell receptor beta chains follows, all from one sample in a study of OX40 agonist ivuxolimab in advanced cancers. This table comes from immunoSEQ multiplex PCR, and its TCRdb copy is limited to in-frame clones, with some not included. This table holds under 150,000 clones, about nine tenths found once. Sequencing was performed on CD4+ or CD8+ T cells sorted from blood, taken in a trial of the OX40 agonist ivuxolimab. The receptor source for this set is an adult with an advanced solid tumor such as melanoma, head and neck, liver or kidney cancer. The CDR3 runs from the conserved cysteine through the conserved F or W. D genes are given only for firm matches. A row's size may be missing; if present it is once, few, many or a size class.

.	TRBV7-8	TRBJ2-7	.	TGTGCCAGCAGCTTAGCTACCGGACCGACTAGAGGGTCCTACGAGCAGTACTTC	CASSLATGPTRGSYEQYF
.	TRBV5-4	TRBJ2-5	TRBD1	TGTGCCAGCAGCTTAAGAGGGGGCTGGGAGACCCAGTACTTC	CASSLRGGWETQYF
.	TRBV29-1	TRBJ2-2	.	TGCAGCGTGAGCCCACAGAGGAACACCGGGGAGCTGTTTTTT	CSVSPQRNTGELFF
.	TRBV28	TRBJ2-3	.	TGTGCCAGCAGTAGCGGGCCTACCACAGATACGCAGTATTTT	CASSSGPTTDTQYF
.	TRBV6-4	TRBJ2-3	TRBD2	TGTGCCAGCAAACAACTAGCGGGAGTCCCAGATACGCAGTATTTT	CASKQLAGVPDTQYF
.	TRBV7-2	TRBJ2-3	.	TGTGCCAGCAGCTTAGGACAGCGCACAGATACGCAGTATTTT	CASSLGQRTDTQYF
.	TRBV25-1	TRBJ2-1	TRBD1	TGTGCCAGCACCGGGGGGACAGGGATCTACAATGAGCAGTTCTTC	CASTGGTGIYNEQFF
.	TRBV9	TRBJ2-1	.	TGTGCCAGCAGCGTAGGTGGAGTCAGCGGGTTGATGGGCTACAATGAGCAGTTCTTC	CASSVGGVSGLMGYNEQFF
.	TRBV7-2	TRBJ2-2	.	TGTGCCAGCAGTGTCCTCGGCGTTTCGAACACCGGGGAGCTGTTTTTT	CASSVLGVSNTGELFF
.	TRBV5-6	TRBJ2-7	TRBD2	TGTGCCAGCAGCTTGCTCGGGACTAGCGGGACCTACGAGCAGTACTTC	CASSLLGTSGTYEQYF
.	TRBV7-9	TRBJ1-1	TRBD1	TGTGCCAGCAGCGAGGGGGCAACTGAAGCTTTCTTT	CASSEGATEAFF
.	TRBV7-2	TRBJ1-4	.	TGTGCCAGCAGCTTGGCCAGGGTTAATGAAAAACTGTTTTTT	CASSLARVNEKLFF
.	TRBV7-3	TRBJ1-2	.	TGTGCCAGCAGCCCGAATGGTCAGGGCTACACCTTC	CASSPNGQGYTF
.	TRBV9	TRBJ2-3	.	TGTGCCAGCAGCGTAGGAGATACGCAGTATTTT	CASSVGDTQYF
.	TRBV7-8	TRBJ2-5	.	TGTGCCAGCAGCTTAAGGGGAGAGACCCAGTACTTC	CASSLRGETQYF
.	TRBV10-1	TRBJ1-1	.	TGCGCCAGCAGGGACAGCGAGAACACTGAAGCTTTCTTT	CASRDSENTEAFF
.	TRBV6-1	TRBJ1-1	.	TGTGCCAGCAGCTACGGCACAATGAACACTGAAGCTTTCTTT	CASSYGTMNTEAFF
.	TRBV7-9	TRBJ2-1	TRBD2	TGTGCCAGCAGTCCGACTAGCGGATCCTACAATGAGCAGTTCTTC	CASSPTSGSYNEQFF
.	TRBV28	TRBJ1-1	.	TGTGCCAGCAGTTCCACCAGGAAAATGAACACTGAAGCTTTCTTT	CASSSTRKMNTEAFF
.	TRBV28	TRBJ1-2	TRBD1	TGTGCCAGCATGACAGGACAGGGGGCGACCAACAAGTATGGCTACACCTTC	CASMTGQGATNKYGYTF
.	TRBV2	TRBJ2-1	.	TGTGCCAGCAGGAACTACAATGAGCAGTTCTTC	CASRNYNEQFF
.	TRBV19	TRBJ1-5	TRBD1	TGTGCCAGTAGTAGCGGGGACAGGGACAATCAGCCCCAGCATTTT	CASSSGDRDNQPQHF
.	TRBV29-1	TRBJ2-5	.	TGCAGCGTGGAACCGGGACTGCACCAAGAGACCCAGTACTTC	CSVEPGLHQETQYF
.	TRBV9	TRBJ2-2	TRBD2	TGTGCCAGCAGCGTAGAGCCTAGCGGAAACACCGGGGAGCTGTTTTTT	CASSVEPSGNTGELFF
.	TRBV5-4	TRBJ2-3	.	TGTGCCAGCAGCTCGCGGACAGTAGCTAGCACAGATACGCAGTATTTT	CASSSRTVASTDTQYF
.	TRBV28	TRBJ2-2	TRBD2	TGTGCCAGCAGTCCGCCCCAAGCGGGAGGTAACACCGGGGAGCTGTTTTTT	CASSPPQAGGNTGELFF
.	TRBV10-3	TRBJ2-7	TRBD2	TGTGCCATCAGGACTAGCGGGAGTAACGAGCAGTACTTC	CAIRTSGSNEQYF
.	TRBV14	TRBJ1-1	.	TGTGCCAGCAGCAAGTACAGGGCCGGGGGCACTGAAGCTTTCTTT	CASSKYRAGGTEAFF
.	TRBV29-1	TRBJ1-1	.	TGCAGCGTTGTGAGGGTGAACACTGAAGCTTTCTTT	CSVVRVNTEAFF
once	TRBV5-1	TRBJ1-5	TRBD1	TGCGCCAGCAGCTTCGGGACAGACAATCAGCCCCAGCATTTT	CASSFGTDNQPQHF
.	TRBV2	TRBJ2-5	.	TGTGCCAGCAGTGATCCGGGGGCGCGTGAGACCCAGTACTTC	CASSDPGARETQYF
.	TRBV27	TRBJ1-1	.	TGTGCCAGCAGCTTTGACAGAAACACTGAAGCTTTCTTT	CASSFDRNTEAFF
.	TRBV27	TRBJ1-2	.	TGTGCCAGCAGTTTAGCAGGGCAGGCGGGCTATGGCTACACCTTC	CASSLAGQAGYGYTF
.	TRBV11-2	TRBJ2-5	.	TGTGCCAGCAGCTTATATAGGACAGCAAATAGGGGAGAGACCCAGTACTTC	CASSLYRTANRGETQYF
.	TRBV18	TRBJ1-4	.	TGTGCCAGCTCACAAAGACAGGAAAAGAATGAAAAACTGTTTTTT	CASSQRQEKNEKLFF
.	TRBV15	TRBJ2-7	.	TGTGCCACCAGCACCGAGGCCGGAGGCGAGCAGTACTTC	CATSTEAGGEQYF
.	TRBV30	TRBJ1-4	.	TGTGCCTGGAGTATGGGTGAAAAACTGTTTTTT	CAWSMGEKLFF
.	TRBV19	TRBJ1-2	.	TGTGCCAGTAGTCGGGGGACCTCACCCTATGGCTACACCTTC	CASSRGTSPYGYTF
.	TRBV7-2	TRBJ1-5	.	TGTGCCAGCAGCTCGGCAGGGTCTTTGGGGCAGCCCCAGCATTTT	CASSSAGSLGQPQHF